These T cell receptor beta chains were read from a single sample in a study of response to subunit inactivated influenza vaccine. TCRdb used MiXCR to reprocess the RT-PCR reads, holding one entry per CDR3 protein. The repertoire consists of hundreds of thousands of distinct CDR3 sequences, with 10% to 12% occurring once and the leading ten covering 9.5% to 11%. Separately, the same data were catalogued under a study of T cells expressing NK-cell markers.

Sequences were derived from PBMCs from blood, sampled on the day of vaccination. The source of these receptors is a man aged 50 to 60 who received an inactivated influenza vaccine. CDR3s include the opening cysteine and the closing phenylalanine or tryptophan. D genes are given only for firm matches. Clone size is stated in some rows and not others, as once, few, many or a class when expanded.

v_gene	d_gene	abundance	len	j_gene	CDR3aa	CDR3nt
TRBV5-6	-	few	16	TRBJ2-3	CASTQDRDRKADTQYF	TGTGCCAGCACCCAGGACCGGGACCGCAAAGCAGATACGCAGTATTTT
TRBV27	-	many	14	TRBJ2-2	CASRWTMNTGELFF	TGTGCCAGCAGATGGACAATGAACACCGGGGAGCTGTTTTTT
TRBV21-1	-	few	17	TRBJ2-2	CASSKDAGGPNTGELFF	TGTGCCAGCAGCAAAGATGCGGGGGGACCGAACACCGGGGAGCTGTTTTTT
TRBV7-9	-	few	13	TRBJ2-7	CASSLGGLYEQYF	TGTGCCAGCAGCTTAGGGGGTCTCTACGAGCAGTACTTC
TRBV5-5	-	-	15	TRBJ2-4	CASSDSRGSKNIQYF	TGTGCCAGCAGCGACTCTAGGGGATCCAAAAACATTCAGTACTTC
TRBV12-3/TRBV12-4	TRBD2	many	15	TRBJ2-7	CASSSTSGSPREQYF	TGTGCCAGCAGTTCGACTAGCGGGTCCCCTAGAGAGCAGTACTTC
TRBV14	-	few	14	TRBJ2-5	CASSQEGNVWAQYF	TGTGCCAGCAGCCAAGAAGGGAACGTGTGGGCCCAGTACTTC
TRBV20-1	-	-	12	TRBJ2-5	CSARRQQETQYF	TGCAGTGCCCGACGACAGCAAGAGACCCAGTACTTC
TRBV10-2	TRBD1	-	17	TRBJ2-4	CASSEGTGFLAKNIQYF	TGCGCCAGCAGTGAGGGGACAGGGTTCCTAGCCAAAAACATTCAGTACTTC
TRBV29-1	-	-	12	TRBJ2-5	CSVVSLGETQYF	TGCAGCGTTGTTTCTCTTGGGGAGACCCAGTACTTC
TRBV3-1	TRBD1	-	14	TRBJ1-6	CASSQWQGDSPLHF	TGTGCCAGCAGCCAGTGGCAGGGGGATTCACCCCTCCACTTT
TRBV15	-	many	14	TRBJ1-5	CATSRGHSNQPQHF	TGTGCCACCAGCCGAGGGCATAGCAATCAGCCCCAGCATTTT
TRBV11-2	TRBD1	few	15	TRBJ1-6	CASSPTGFSNSPLHF	TGTGCCAGCAGCCCGACAGGGTTCTCGAACTCACCCCTCCACTTT
TRBV4-2	-	few	18	TRBJ2-7	CASSQDYTPGEVHDEQYF	TGTGCCAGCAGCCAAGATTATACGCCGGGGGAGGTCCACGACGAGCAGTACTTC
TRBV5-1	TRBD1	-	17	TRBJ2-7	CASSLARRGTGGYEQYF	TGCGCCAGCAGCTTGGCTCGGAGAGGGACAGGGGGCTACGAGCAGTACTTC
TRBV11-1	-	few	14	TRBJ1-1	CASSLAEGGTEAFF	TGTGCCAGCAGCCTCGCGGAGGGGGGCACTGAAGCTTTCTTT
TRBV2	-	few	13	TRBJ2-3	CASSVLEGDTQYF	TGTGCCAGCAGTGTCCTAGAGGGAGATACGCAGTATTTT
TRBV20-1	-	-	16	TRBJ2-1	CSARRTGSSSYNEQFF	TGCAGTGCTAGAAGGACCGGGTCCAGCTCCTACAATGAGCAGTTCTTC
TRBV7-2	-	-	14	TRBJ1-1	CASSLTQSNTEAFF	TGTGCCAGCAGCTTAACACAGTCGAACACTGAAGCTTTCTTT
TRBV11-2	-	few	15	TRBJ2-3	CASRMLPGGTDTQYF	TGTGCCAGCCGCATGTTGCCCGGGGGCACAGATACGCAGTATTTT
TRBV28	-	-	16	TRBJ2-3	CASSSPRGRGADTQYF	TGTGCCAGCAGTAGCCCACGGGGGCGCGGCGCAGATACGCAGTATTTT
TRBV19	TRBD2	few	15	TRBJ2-1	CASSRTSSSYNEQFF	TGTGCCAGTAGCAGGACTAGCAGCTCCTACAATGAGCAGTTCTTC
TRBV12-3/TRBV12-4	-	many	10	TRBJ2-1	CASRGNEQFF	TGTGCCAGCAGGGGTAATGAGCAGTTCTTC
TRBV9	TRBD1	-	16	TRBJ2-7	CASSASRTGLLYEQYF	TGTGCCAGCAGCGCCTCAAGGACAGGCCTCTTATACGAGCAGTACTTC
TRBV11-2	TRBD2	-	15	TRBJ2-7	CASSLAAGAFSEQYF	TGTGCCAGCAGCTTGGCAGCGGGGGCCTTTAGTGAGCAGTACTTC
TRBV5-1	-	-	12	TRBJ1-6	CASSSGRPPLHF	TGCGCCAGCAGCTCGGGACGGCCACCCCTCCACTTT
TRBV4-2	TRBD1	few	19	TRBJ2-2	CASSQVGQGVKRNTGELFF	TGTGCCAGCAGCCAAGTCGGCCAGGGGGTAAAAAGGAACACCGGGGAGCTGTTTTTT
TRBV9	TRBD2	-	17	TRBJ2-2	CASSPSGSGQNTGELFF	TGTGCCAGCAGCCCCTCTGGTAGCGGGCAGAACACCGGGGAGCTGTTTTTT
TRBV5-6	-	few	15	TRBJ2-1	CASTPAPSSYNEQFF	TGTGCCAGCACCCCAGCCCCAAGCTCCTACAATGAGCAGTTCTTC
TRBV12-3/TRBV12-4	TRBD2	many	14	TRBJ2-2	CASRKAGAVGELFF	TGTGCCAGCAGGAAGGCGGGAGCCGTCGGGGAGCTGTTTTTT
TRBV3-1	-	-	13	TRBJ2-1	CASSQGAPVEQFF	TGTGCCAGCAGCCAAGGGGCCCCGGTTGAGCAGTTCTTC
TRBV5-1	TRBD1	few	14	TRBJ1-5	CASKTGGSNQPQHF	TGCGCCAGCAAAACAGGGGGTAGCAATCAGCCCCAGCATTTT
TRBV6-5	TRBD1	-	18	TRBJ1-5	CASSYSSPGTGSNQPQHF	TGTGCCAGCAGTTACTCTTCCCCCGGGACAGGTAGCAATCAGCCCCAGCATTTT
TRBV7-9	-	few	12	TRBJ1-1	CAIDGQNTEAFF	TGTGCCATAGACGGACAGAACACTGAAGCTTTCTTT
TRBV10-2	-	few	18	TRBJ2-6	CASSDESGRISGANVLTF	TGCGCCAGCAGTGACGAATCGGGACGGATCTCTGGGGCCAACGTCCTGACTTTC
TRBV11-2	TRBD1	many	15	TRBJ2-7	CASSEQGVISYEQYF	TGTGCCAGCAGCGAACAGGGGGTTATCTCCTACGAGCAGTACTTC
TRBV11-2	TRBD2	few	17	TRBJ2-5	CASSVTLAGGRQETQYF	TGTGCCAGCAGCGTTACTCTAGCGGGAGGAAGGCAAGAGACCCAGTACTTC
TRBV12-3/TRBV12-4	-	-	17	TRBJ2-1	CASSLRLIGGGIGEQFF	TGTGCCAGCAGTTTAAGGTTGATTGGAGGGGGTATAGGTGAGCAGTTCTTC
TRBV7-8	-	few	15	TRBJ2-7	CASSLVGGSLYEQYF	TGTGCCAGCAGCTTAGTAGGGGGATCGCTCTACGAGCAGTACTTC
TRBV24-1	-	few	16	TRBJ2-1	CATSDWAVGGRGEQFF	TGTGCCACCAGTGATTGGGCGGTCGGGGGGCGCGGTGAGCAGTTCTTC
TRBV15	TRBD2	few	16	TRBJ2-3	CATSRDVRGGLHTQYF	TGTGCCACCAGCAGAGATGTGCGGGGGGGCCTACATACGCAGTATTTT
TRBV7-9	TRBD1	-	14	TRBJ2-1	CASIPGQGYNEQFF	TGTGCCAGCATCCCGGGACAGGGTTACAATGAGCAGTTCTTC
TRBV7-6	-	-	14	TRBJ2-7	CASSFTDTSYEQYF	TGTGCCAGCAGCTTTACGGACACTTCCTACGAGCAGTACTTC
TRBV24-1	TRBD1	-	13	TRBJ2-1	CATSDLGTVGQFF	TGTGCCACCAGTGATTTAGGGACAGTGGGGCAGTTCTTC
TRBV7-9	TRBD1	-	16	TRBJ2-7	CASSLLGTQGPYEQYF	TGTGCCAGCAGTCTGCTAGGTACACAGGGGCCCTACGAGCAGTACTTC
TRBV11-2	TRBD2	-	17	TRBJ2-1	CASSSPRLAGVDNEQFF	TGTGCCAGCAGCTCACCGAGACTAGCGGGAGTAGACAATGAGCAGTTCTTC
TRBV20-1	TRBD1	-	15	TRBJ1-6	CSAEEGGRGGSPLHF	TGCAGTGCAGAAGAAGGCGGCAGGGGGGGTTCACCCCTCCACTTT
TRBV7-9	-	many	17	TRBJ1-1	CASSLVKFGRRNTEAFF	TGTGCCAGCAGCTTAGTCAAGTTTGGAAGGAGGAACACTGAAGCTTTCTTT
TRBV19	TRBD1	few	15	TRBJ2-7	CASRTGQGSSYEQYF	TGTGCCAGTAGAACCGGACAGGGCAGCTCCTACGAGCAGTACTTC
TRBV7-9	-	few	15	TRBJ2-1	CASSPSGDIYNEQFF	TGTGCCAGCAGCCCCAGCGGGGACATCTACAATGAGCAGTTCTTC
TRBV27	-	few	14	TRBJ2-1	CASSPSGAWNEQFF	TGTGCCAGCAGCCCCTCGGGGGCTTGGAATGAGCAGTTCTTC
TRBV4-1	-	many	14	TRBJ1-5	CASSQGVELQPQHF	TGCGCCAGCAGCCAGGGAGTGGAACTTCAGCCCCAGCATTTT